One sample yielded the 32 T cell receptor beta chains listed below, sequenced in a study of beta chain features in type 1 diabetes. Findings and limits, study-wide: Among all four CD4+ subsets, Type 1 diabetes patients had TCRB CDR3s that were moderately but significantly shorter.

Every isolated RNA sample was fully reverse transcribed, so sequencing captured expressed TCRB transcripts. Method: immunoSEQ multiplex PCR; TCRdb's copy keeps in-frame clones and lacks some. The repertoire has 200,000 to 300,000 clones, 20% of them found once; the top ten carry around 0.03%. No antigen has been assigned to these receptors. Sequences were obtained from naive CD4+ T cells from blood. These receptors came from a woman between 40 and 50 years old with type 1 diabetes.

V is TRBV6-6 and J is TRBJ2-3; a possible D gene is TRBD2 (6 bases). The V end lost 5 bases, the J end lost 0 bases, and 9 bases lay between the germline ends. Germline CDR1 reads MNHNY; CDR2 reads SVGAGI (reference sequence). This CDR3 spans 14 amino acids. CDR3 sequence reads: CASSPGDSTDTQYF. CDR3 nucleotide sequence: TGTGCCAGCAGTCCGGGGGACAGCACAGATACGCAGTATTTT.

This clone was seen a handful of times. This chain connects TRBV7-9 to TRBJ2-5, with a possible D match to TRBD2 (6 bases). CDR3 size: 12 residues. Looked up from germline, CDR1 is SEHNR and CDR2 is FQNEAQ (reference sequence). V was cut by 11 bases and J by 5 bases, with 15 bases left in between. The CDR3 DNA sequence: TGTGCCTCCCGGGCCGGAGGGGAGACCCAGTACTTC. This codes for CASRAGGETQYF. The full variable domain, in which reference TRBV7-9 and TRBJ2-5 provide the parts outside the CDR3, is DTGVSQNPRHKITKRGQNVTFRCDPISEHNRLYWYRQTLGQGPEFLTYFQNEAQLEKSRLLSDRFSAERPKGSFSTLEIQRTEQGDSAMYLCASRAGGETQYFGPGTRLLVL.

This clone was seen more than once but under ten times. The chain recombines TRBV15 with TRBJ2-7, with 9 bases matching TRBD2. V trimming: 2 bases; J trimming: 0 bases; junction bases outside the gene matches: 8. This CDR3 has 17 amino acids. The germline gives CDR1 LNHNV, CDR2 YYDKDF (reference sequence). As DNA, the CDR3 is TGTGCCACCAGCAGAACGAAGACTAGCGGAAGCTCCTACGAGCAGTACTTC. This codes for CATSRTKTSGSSYEQYF.

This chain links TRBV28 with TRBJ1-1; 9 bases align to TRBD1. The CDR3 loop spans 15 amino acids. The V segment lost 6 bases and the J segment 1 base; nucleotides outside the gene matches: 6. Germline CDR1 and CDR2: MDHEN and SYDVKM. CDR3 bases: TGTGCCAGCAGGGATAACAGGGGGCGGAACACTGAAGCTTTCTTT. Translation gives CASRDNRGRNTEAFF.

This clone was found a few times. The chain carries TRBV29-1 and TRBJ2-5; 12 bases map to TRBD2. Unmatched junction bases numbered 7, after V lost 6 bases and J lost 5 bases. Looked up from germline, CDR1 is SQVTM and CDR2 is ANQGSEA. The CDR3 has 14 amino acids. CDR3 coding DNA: TGCAGCGTCCCTAGCGGGGGGGCCTGGGAGACCCAGTACTTC. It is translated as CSVPSGGAWETQYF. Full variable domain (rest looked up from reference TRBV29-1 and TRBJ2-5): SAVISQKPSRDICQRGTSLTIQCQVDSQVTMMFWYRQQPGQSLTLIATANQGSEATYESGFVIDKFPISRPNLTFSTLTVSNMSPEDSSIYLCSVPSGGAWETQYFGPGTRLLVL.

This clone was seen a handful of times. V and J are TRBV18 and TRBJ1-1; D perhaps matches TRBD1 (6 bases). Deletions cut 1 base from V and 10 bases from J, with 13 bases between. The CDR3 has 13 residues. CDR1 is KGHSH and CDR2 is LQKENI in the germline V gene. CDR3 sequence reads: CASSPQQGEGAFF. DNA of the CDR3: TGTGCCAGCTCACCACAACAGGGAGAGGGAGCTTTCTTT.

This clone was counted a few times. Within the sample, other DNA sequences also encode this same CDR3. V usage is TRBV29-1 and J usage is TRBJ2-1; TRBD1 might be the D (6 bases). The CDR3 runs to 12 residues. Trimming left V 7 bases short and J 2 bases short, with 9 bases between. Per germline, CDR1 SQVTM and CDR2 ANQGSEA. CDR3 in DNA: TGCAGCGGTCGGACAGCCTACAATGAGCAGTTCTTC. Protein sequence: CSGRTAYNEQFF.

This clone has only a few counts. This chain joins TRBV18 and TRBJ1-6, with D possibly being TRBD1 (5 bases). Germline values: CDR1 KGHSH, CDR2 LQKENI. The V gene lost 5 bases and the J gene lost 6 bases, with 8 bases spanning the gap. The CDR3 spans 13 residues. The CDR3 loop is CASSDGGNSPLHF. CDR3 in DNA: TGTGCCAGCTCAGACGGGGGTAATTCACCCCTCCACTTT.

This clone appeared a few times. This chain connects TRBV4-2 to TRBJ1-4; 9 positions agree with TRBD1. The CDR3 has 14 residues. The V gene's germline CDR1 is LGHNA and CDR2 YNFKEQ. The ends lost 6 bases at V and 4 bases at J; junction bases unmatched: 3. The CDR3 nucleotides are TGTGCCAGCAGGGGACAGGGCGGTAATGAAAAACTGTTTTTT. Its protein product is CASRGQGGNEKLFF.

For the CDR3, the DNA is TGTGCCAGCAGTGCGGGGACAGGGCGGTCCACTGAAGCTTTCTTT. Translation: CASSAGTGRSTEAFF. The chain recombines TRBV6-5 with TRBJ1-1, with TRBD1 matching over 9 bases. Germline assignment: CDR1 MNHEY and CDR2 SVGAGI. CDR3 length: 15 residues. V shed 5 bases, J shed 4 bases, and the junction held 8 bases outside the gene matches.

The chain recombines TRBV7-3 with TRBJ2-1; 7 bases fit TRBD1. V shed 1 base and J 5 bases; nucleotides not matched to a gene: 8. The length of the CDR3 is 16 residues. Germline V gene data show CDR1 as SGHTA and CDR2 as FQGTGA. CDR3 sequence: CASSLNGRGINNEQFF. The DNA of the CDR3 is TGTGCCAGCAGCTTAAATGGCAGGGGGATAAACAATGAGCAGTTCTTC.

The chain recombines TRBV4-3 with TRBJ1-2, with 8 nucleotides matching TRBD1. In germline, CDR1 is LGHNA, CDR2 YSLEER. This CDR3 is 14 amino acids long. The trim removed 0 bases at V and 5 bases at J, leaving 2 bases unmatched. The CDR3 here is CASSQETGDYGYTF. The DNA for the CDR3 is TGCGCCAGCAGCCAAGAGACAGGGGATTATGGCTACACCTTC.

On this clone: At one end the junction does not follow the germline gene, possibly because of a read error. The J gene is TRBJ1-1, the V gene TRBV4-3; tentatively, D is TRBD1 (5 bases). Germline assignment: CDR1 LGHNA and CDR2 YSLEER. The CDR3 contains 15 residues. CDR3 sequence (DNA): TGCGCCAGCAGTCAAGGGGCAGGTTGGAACACTGAAGCTTTCTTT. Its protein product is CASSQGAGWNTEAFF.

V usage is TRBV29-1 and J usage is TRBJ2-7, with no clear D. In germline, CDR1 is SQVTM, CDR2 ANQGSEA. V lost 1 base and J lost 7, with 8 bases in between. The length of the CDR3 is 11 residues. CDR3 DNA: TGCAGCGTTGAAGGAACACAGGAGCAGTACTTC. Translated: CSVEGTQEQYF.

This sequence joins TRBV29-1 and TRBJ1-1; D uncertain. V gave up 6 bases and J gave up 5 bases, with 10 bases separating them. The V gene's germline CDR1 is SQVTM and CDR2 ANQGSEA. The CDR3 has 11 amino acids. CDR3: CSVIEQTEAFF. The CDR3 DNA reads TGCAGCGTAATTGAACAAACTGAAGCTTTCTTT.

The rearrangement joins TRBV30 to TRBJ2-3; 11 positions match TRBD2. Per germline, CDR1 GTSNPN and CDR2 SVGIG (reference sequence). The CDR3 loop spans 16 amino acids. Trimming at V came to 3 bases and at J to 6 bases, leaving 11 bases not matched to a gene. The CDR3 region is CAWSFGLAGGSDTQYF. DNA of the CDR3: TGTGCCTGGAGCTTTGGTCTAGCGGGAGGTTCTGATACGCAGTATTTT. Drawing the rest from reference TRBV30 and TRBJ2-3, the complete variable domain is SQTIHQWPATLVQPVGSPLSLECTVEGTSNPNLYWYRQAAGRGLQLLFYSVGIGQISSEVPQNLSASRPQDRQFILSSKKLLLSDSGFYLCAWSFGLAGGSDTQYFGPGTRLTVL.

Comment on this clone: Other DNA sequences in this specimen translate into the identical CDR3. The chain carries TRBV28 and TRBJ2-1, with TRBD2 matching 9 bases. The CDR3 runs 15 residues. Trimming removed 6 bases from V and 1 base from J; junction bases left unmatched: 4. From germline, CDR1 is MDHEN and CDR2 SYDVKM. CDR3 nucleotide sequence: TGTGCCAGCAGCCTGACTAGCGGTTCCTACAATGAGCAGTTCTTC. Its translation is CASSLTSGSYNEQFF.

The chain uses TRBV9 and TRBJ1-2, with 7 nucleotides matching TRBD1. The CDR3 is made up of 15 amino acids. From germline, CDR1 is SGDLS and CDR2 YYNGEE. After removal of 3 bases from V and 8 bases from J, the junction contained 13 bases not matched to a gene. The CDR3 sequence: CASSAMMTGTGGYTF. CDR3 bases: TGTGCCAGCAGCGCCATGATGACAGGGACGGGAGGCTACACCTTC.

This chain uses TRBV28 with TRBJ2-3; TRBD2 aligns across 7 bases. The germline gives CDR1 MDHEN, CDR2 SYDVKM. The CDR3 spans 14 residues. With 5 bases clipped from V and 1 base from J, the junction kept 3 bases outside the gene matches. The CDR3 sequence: CASSPTSGTDTQYF. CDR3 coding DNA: TGTGCCAGCAGTCCTACTAGCGGCACAGATACGCAGTATTTT.

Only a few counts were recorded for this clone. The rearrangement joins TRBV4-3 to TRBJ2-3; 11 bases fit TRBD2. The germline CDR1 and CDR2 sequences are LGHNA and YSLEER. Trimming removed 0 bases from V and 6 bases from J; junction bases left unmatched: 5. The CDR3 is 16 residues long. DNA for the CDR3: TGCGCCAGCAGCCAAGATTCTAGCGGGGGGAGGGATACGCAGTATTTT. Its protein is CASSQDSSGGRDTQYF.

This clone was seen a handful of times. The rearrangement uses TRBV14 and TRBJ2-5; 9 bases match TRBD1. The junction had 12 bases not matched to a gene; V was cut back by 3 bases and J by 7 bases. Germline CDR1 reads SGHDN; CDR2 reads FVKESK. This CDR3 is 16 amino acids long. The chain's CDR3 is CASSQLPGQGSATQYF. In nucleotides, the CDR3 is TGTGCCAGCAGCCAGCTACCGGGACAGGGAAGTGCGACCCAGTACTTC.

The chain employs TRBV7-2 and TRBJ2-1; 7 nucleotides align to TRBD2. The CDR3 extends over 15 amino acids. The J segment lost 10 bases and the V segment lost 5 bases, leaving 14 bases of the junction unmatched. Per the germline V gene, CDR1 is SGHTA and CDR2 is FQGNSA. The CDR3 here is CASSHRGSGLGEQFF. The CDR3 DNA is TGTGCCAGCAGCCACCGGGGTAGCGGGCTAGGGGAGCAGTTCTTC.

The DNA for the CDR3 is TGCGCCAGCAGCATAACACGGAGCTCCTATAATTCACCCCTCCACTTT. This encodes CASSITRSSYNSPLHF. The chain carries TRBV5-1 and TRBJ1-6; the D is unclear. The CDR3 sequence is 16 residues long. The germline V gene encodes CDR1 SGHRS and CDR2 YFSETQ. Trimming removed 4 bases from V and 0 bases from J, with 11 bases in between.

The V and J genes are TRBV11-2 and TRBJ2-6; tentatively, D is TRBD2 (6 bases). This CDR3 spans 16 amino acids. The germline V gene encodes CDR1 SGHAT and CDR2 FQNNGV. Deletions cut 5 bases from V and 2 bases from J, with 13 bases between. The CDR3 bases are TGTGCCAGCAGCCCCCGGGGCGGGACTGGGGCCAACGTCCTGACTTTC. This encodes CASSPRGGTGANVLTF.

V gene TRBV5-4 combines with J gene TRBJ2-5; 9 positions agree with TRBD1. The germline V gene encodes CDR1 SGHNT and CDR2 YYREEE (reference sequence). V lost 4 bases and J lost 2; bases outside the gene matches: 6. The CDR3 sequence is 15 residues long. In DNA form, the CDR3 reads TGTGCCAGCAGCCTGACAGGGGGTAGACAAGAGACCCAGTACTTC. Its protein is CASSLTGGRQETQYF.

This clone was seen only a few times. CDR3 bases: TGTGCTATCGGGCTAGCGGGAAACAATGAGCAGTTCTTC. Amino acids: CAIGLAGNNEQFF. The rearrangement joins TRBV10-3 to TRBJ2-1; TRBD2 agrees at 9 bases. The CDR3 covers 13 residues. Germline V gene data show CDR1 as ENHRY and CDR2 as SYGVKD.

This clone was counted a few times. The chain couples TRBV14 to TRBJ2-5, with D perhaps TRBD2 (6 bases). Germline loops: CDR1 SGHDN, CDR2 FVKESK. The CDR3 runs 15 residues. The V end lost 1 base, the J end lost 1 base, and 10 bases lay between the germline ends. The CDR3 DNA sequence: TGTGCCAGCAGCCAAGGGGACTGGGGCCAAGAGACCCAGTACTTC. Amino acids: CASSQGDWGQETQYF.

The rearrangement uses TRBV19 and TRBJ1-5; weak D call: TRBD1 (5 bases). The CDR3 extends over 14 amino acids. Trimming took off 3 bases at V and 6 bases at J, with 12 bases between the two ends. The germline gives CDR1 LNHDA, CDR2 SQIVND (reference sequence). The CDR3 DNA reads TGTGCCAGTAGTATCAACCAGGGAGGTCAGCCCCAGCATTTT. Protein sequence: CASSINQGGQPQHF.

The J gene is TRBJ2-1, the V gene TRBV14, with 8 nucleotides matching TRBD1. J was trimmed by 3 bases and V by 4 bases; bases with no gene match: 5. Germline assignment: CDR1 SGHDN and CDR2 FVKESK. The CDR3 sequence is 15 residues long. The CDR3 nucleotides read TGTGCCAGCAGCCCACGGACAGGGCTCTACAATGAGCAGTTCTTC. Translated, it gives CASSPRTGLYNEQFF.

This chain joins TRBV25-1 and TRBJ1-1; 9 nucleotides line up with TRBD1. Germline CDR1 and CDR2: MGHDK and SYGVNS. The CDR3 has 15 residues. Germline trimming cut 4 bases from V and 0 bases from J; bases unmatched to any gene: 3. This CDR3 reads CASSAYRGLNTEAFF. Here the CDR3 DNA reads TGTGCCAGCAGTGCTTACAGGGGGCTGAACACTGAAGCTTTCTTT.

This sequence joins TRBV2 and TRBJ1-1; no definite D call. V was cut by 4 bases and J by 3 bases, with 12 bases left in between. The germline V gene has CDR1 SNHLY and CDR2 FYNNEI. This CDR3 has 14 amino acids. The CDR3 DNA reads TGTGCCAGCAGTGGCGGCCCTACGGACACTGAAGCTTTCTTT. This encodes CASSGGPTDTEAFF.

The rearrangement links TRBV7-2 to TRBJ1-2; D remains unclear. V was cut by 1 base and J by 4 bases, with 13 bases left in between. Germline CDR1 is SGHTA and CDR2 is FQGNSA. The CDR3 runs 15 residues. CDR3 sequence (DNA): TGTGCCAGCAGCTTAGTCCAGGTCGCGAGCTATGGCTACACCTTC. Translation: CASSLVQVASYGYTF.